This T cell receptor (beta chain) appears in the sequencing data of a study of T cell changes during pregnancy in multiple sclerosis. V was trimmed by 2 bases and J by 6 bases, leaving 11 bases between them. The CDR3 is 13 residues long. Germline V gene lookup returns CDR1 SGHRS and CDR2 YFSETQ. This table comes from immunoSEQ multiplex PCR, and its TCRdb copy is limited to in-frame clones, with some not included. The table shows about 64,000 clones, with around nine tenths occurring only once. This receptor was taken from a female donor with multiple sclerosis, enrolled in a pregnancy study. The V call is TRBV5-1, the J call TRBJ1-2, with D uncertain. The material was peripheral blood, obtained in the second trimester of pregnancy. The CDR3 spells CASSFLGEDGYTF. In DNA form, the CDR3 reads TGCGCCAGCAGCTTTTTGGGTGAGGATGGCTACACCTTC.